One sample yielded the 16 T cell receptor beta chains listed below, sequenced in a study of naive and memory T cell subsets. The treatment: skin biopsy from PPD injection site in Mantoux-positive individual. An oligonucleotide containing a UMI was ligated to the 3' end of TCR cDNA. Four PCR rounds used nested alpha and beta constant region primers plus the SP2 primer. A single record per CDR3 protein comes from TCRdb applying MiXCR to the UMI-ligation and nested PCR reads. Among 30,000 to 35,000 distinct CDR3 sequences listed, approximately 6.7% were seen once. The sequencing here drew on skin, taken from a tuberculin skin test site. These receptors all come from an adult in good health.

This clonotype was seen repeatedly, ten times or more. The V and J genes are TRBV29-1 and TRBJ2-3; TRBD2 aligns across 10 bases. The germline CDR1 and CDR2 sequences are SQVTM and ANQGSEA. J was trimmed by 2 bases and V by 1 base; bases with no gene match: 6. The CDR3 has 16 amino acids. The CDR3 reads CSVEGILAGPTDTQYF. The CDR3 DNA reads TGCAGCGTTGAAGGAATACTAGCGGGGCCCACAGATACGCAGTATTTT.

By its share, this clonotype is medium-sized. The J gene is TRBJ2-3, the V gene TRBV2, with TRBD2 matching 10 bases. The junction had 5 bases not matched to a gene; V was cut back by 6 bases and J by 2 bases. The CDR3 runs to 15 residues. Germline loops: CDR1 SNHLY, CDR2 FYNNEI. The CDR3 sequence: CASSHGLADTDTQYF. The DNA of the CDR3 is TGTGCCAGCAGCCACGGACTAGCGGACACAGATACGCAGTATTTT.

This clonotype was detected many times. V usage is TRBV12-3 or TRBV12-4 and J usage is TRBJ2-7; 13 nucleotides line up with TRBD2. This CDR3 is 18 amino acids long. The junction had 12 bases not matched to a gene; V was cut back by 4 bases and J by 3 bases. The CDR3 DNA reads TGTGCCAGCAGTTCAGAGCCAACTAGCGGGGGGGCCCTCTACGAGCAGTACTTC. This translates into CASSSEPTSGGALYEQYF.

This clonotype was observed many times. Here the CDR3 reads CASTPLDPDTQYF. CDR3 sequence (DNA): TGTGCCAGCACCCCGTTGGATCCAGATACGCAGTATTTT. This sequence joins TRBV12-3 or TRBV12-4 and TRBJ2-3; D is undetermined. The CDR3 sequence is 13 residues long. The V end lost 7 bases, the J end lost 4 bases, and 12 bases lay between the germline ends.

The V call is TRBV6-5, the J call TRBJ1-4; 10 bases match TRBD1. The V segment lost 6 bases and the J segment 6 bases; nucleotides outside the gene matches: 7. The CDR3 runs 15 residues. Germline V CDR1 and CDR2: MNHEY, SVGAGI. The CDR3 here is CASSVTGGDDEKLFF. DNA of the CDR3: TGTGCCAGCAGCGTGACAGGGGGCGACGATGAAAAACTGTTTTTT.

In this sample, this clonotype turned up many times. The genes are TRBV2 and TRBJ2-7; TRBD1 matches 8 bases. J gave up 7 bases and V 5 bases, and 10 bases lay outside the gene matches. This CDR3 contains 14 residues. Germline V gives CDR1 SNHLY, CDR2 FYNNEI. CDR3 sequence (DNA): TGTGCCAGCAGTAGCGACAGGGGTGGTAAGGAGCAGTACTTC. This sequence encodes CASSSDRGGKEQYF. The complete variable domain, with remaining parts taken from reference TRBV2 and TRBJ2-7, reads EPEVTQTPSHQVTQMGQEVILRCVPISNHLYFYWYRQILGQKVEFLVSFYNNEISEKSEIFDDQFSVERPDGSNFTLKIRSTKLEDSAMYFCASSSDRGGKEQYFGPGTRLTVT.

This clonotype was seen a few times. The gene calls are TRBV15 and TRBJ1-2; weak D call: TRBD1 (6 bases). V was pared by 0 bases and J by 2 bases, with 16 bases between. Looked up from germline, CDR1 is LNHNV and CDR2 is YYDKDF (reference sequence). The CDR3 is made up of 17 amino acids. CDR3 amino acids: CATSRDRGPGTNYGYTF. The DNA for the CDR3 is TGTGCCACCAGCAGAGACCGGGGCCCCGGGACAAACTATGGCTACACCTTC.

Only a few counts were recorded for this clonotype. This sequence joins TRBV9 and TRBJ1-2; D is unclear. The CDR3 contains 16 residues. Germline CDR1 reads SGDLS; CDR2 reads YYNGEE. V lost 2 bases, J lost 4 bases, and 18 bases lay in between. The CDR3 DNA is TGTGCCAGCAGCGTGTATGACCAACCCGGCGCCTATGGCTACACCTTC. Amino acid sequence: CASSVYDQPGAYGYTF.

The V call is TRBV2, the J call TRBJ2-2; 7 bases are shared with TRBD2. V was pared by 0 bases and J by 4 bases, with 2 bases of the junction left unmatched. The CDR3 has 15 residues. Germline V CDR1 and CDR2: SNHLY, FYNNEI. The CDR3 coding sequence is TGTGCCAGCAGTGAAGCGGGAGGGTGCACCGGGGAGCTGTTTTTT. This encodes CASSEAGGCTGELFF.

This clonotype was picked up many times. This chain links TRBV18 with TRBJ2-2; 11 positions agree with TRBD2. The germline CDR1 and CDR2 sequences are KGHSH and LQKENI. CDR3 length: 20 residues. V shed 1 base and J 0 bases; nucleotides not matched to a gene: 10. CDR3 sequence: CASSPLPSGGRSANTGELFF. The CDR3 DNA reads TGTGCCAGCTCACCACTCCCTAGCGGGGGGAGATCCGCGAACACCGGGGAGCTGTTTTTT.

This clonotype was detected only a few times. The genes are TRBV7-9 and TRBJ2-4, with 10 bases matching TRBD2. Germline assignment: CDR1 SEHNR and CDR2 FQNEAQ (reference sequence). CDR3 length equals 15 residues. V lost 8 bases, J lost 7 bases, and 11 bases stayed unmatched. CDR3 loop: CASESGGAGENIQYF. The CDR3 bases are TGTGCCAGCGAGAGCGGGGGGGCCGGTGAGAACATTCAGTACTTC. Based on the CDR3 plus reference TRBV7-9 and TRBJ2-4, the full variable domain is DTGVSQNPRHKITKRGQNVTFRCDPISEHNRLYWYRQTLGQGPEFLTYFQNEAQLEKSRLLSDRFSAERPKGSFSTLEIQRTEQGDSAMYLCASESGGAGENIQYFGAGTRLSVL.

This clonotype was seen at least ten times. J is TRBJ2-2 and V is TRBV6-2 or TRBV6-3; D unresolved. Deletions cut 6 bases from V and 0 bases from J, with 11 bases between. Looked up from germline, CDR1 is MNHEY and CDR2 is SVGEGT. The CDR3 runs to 15 residues. The CDR3 sequence is CASRGISTNTGELFF. CDR3 in DNA: TGTGCCAGCAGAGGGATATCGACGAACACCGGGGAGCTGTTTTTT.

This clonotype was recorded at least ten times. The rearrangement links TRBV6-1 to TRBJ2-1; 7 bases are shared with TRBD2. The CDR3 length is 18 residues. V shed 0 bases and J 0 bases; nucleotides not matched to a gene: 8. CDR1 and CDR2 from the germline V gene are MNHNS and SASEGT. CDR3 sequence: CASSEAWGTTSSYNEQFF. The CDR3 bases are TGTGCCAGCAGTGAAGCCTGGGGGACTACAAGCTCCTACAATGAGCAGTTCTTC.

This clonotype was observed at least ten times. The chain combines TRBV20-1 with TRBJ2-7; a possible D gene is TRBD2 (6 bases). V lost 5 bases and J 5 bases, leaving 16 bases between the germline ends. The germline V gene has CDR1 DFQATT and CDR2 SNEGSKA (reference sequence). This CDR3 spans 13 amino acids. CDR3 sequence (DNA): TGCAGTGCTCCCCGGGGGATATCCGACGAGCAGTACTTC. Its protein product is CSAPRGISDEQYF.

This clonotype has at least ten counts. The chain has TRBV20-1 and TRBJ2-7, with a weak D call TRBD1 (6 bases). Between the trimmed V and J ends, which lost 3 bases and 0 bases, there was a span of 15 bases. The CDR3 is 15 residues long. The germline V gene encodes CDR1 DFQATT and CDR2 SNEGSKA (reference sequence). Here the CDR3 reads CSASKKDSCSYEQYF. In nucleotides, the CDR3 is TGCAGTGCTAGCAAAAAGGACAGCTGCTCCTACGAGCAGTACTTC.

This clonotype was picked up many times. The genes are TRBV6-2 or TRBV6-3 and TRBJ2-3; 8 bases are a match to TRBD1. The germline gives CDR1 MNHEY, CDR2 SVGEGT. The CDR3 consists of 17 residues. Trimming took 9 bases from V and 1 from J; bases not matched to a gene: 15. CDR3 nucleotides: TGTGCCAGAAGACCCTTCAGGGGGCGCGGGGGCACAGATACGCAGTATTTT. Protein: CARRPFRGRGGTDTQYF.